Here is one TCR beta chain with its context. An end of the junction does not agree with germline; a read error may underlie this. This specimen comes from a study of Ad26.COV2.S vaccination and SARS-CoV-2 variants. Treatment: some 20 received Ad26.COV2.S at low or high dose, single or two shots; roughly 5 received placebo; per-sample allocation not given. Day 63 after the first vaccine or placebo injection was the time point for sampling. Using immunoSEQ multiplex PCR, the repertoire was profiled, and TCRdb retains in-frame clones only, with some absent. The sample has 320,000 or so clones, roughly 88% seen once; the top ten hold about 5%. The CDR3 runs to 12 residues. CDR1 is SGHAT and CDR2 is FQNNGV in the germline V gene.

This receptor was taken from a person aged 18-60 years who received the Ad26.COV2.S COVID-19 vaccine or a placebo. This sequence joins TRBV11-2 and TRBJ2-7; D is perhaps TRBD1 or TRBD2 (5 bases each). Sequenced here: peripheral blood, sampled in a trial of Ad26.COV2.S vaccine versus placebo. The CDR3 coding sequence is TGTGCCAGCAGCTTTGAACGGGGCCCCACAAACTTC. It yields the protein CASSFERGPTNF. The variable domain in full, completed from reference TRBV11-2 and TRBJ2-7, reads EAGVAQSPRYKIIEKRQSVAFWCNPISGHATLYWYQQILGQGPKLLIQFQNNGVVDDSQLPKDRFSAERLKGVDSTLKIQPAKLEDSAVYLCASSFERGPTNFGPGTRLTVT.